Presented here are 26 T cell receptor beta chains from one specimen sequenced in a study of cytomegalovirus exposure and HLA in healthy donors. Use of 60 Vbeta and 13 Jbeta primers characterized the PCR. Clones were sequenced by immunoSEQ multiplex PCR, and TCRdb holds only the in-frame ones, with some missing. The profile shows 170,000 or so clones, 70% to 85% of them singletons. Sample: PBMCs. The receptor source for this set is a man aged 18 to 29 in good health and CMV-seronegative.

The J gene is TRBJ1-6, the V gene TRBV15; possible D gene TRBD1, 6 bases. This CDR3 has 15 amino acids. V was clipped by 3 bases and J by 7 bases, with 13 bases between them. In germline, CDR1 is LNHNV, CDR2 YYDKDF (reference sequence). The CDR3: CATSSAGGVNSPLHF. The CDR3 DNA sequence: TGTGCCACCAGCAGCGCGGGGGGCGTGAATTCACCCCTCCACTTT.

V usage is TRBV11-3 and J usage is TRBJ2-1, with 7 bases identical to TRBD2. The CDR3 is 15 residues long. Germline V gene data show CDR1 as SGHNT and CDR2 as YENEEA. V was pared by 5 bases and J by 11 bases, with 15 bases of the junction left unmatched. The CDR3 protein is CASSPPPSGQIKQFF. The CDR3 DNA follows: TGTGCCAGCAGCCCCCCCCCTAGCGGTCAAATTAAGCAGTTCTTC.

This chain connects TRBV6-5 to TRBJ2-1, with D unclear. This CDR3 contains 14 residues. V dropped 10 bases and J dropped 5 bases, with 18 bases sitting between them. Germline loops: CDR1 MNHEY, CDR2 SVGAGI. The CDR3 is CATDQTLSDNEQFF. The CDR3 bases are TGTGCCACGGATCAGACACTCTCAGACAATGAGCAGTTCTTC.

This CDR3 is CASSPLFGLAGDTQYF. CDR3 nucleotide sequence: TGTGCCAGCAGCCCTCTATTCGGACTAGCGGGAGATACGCAGTATTTT. The genes are TRBV7-9 and TRBJ2-3, with 11 bases aligning to TRBD2. CDR1 SEHNR and CDR2 FQNEAQ come from the germline V gene (reference sequence). This CDR3 contains 16 residues. Trimming removed 5 bases from V and 5 bases from J; junction bases left unmatched: 9.

This CDR3 is CASSPAGAGGETQYF. CDR3 in DNA: TGCGCCAGCAGCCCCGCCGGGGCGGGAGGGGAGACCCAGTACTTC. The rearrangement uses TRBV4-3 and TRBJ2-5; 9 nucleotides align to TRBD2. Trimming removed 4 bases from V and 5 bases from J; junction bases left unmatched: 8. Germline V gene lookup returns CDR1 LGHNA and CDR2 YSLEER. CDR3 length: 15 amino acids.

The CDR3 DNA sequence: TGTGCCAGCAGCTCCCTAGCGACAGGGGAATCCTACGAGCAGTACTTC. Protein sequence: CASSSLATGESYEQYF. This chain links TRBV7-9 with TRBJ2-7; 8 bases fit TRBD1. Germline V gene data show CDR1 as SEHNR and CDR2 as FQNEAQ (reference sequence). This CDR3 spans 16 amino acids. V was pared by 4 bases and J by 1 base, with 9 bases of the junction left unmatched.

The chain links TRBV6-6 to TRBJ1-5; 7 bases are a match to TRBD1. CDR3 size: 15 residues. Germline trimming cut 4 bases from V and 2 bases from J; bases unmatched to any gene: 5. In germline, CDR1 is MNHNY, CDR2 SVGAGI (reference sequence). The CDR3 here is CASSFPDRGNQPQHF. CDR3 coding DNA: TGTGCCAGCAGTTTCCCCGACAGGGGCAATCAGCCCCAGCATTTT.

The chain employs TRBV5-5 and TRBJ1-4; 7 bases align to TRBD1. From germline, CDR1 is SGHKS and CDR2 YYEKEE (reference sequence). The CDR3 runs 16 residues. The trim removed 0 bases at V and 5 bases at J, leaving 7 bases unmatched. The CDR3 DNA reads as TGTGCCAGCAGCTTGGAGGGGGCGCGTTCGAATGAAAAACTGTTTTTT. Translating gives CASSLEGARSNEKLFF.

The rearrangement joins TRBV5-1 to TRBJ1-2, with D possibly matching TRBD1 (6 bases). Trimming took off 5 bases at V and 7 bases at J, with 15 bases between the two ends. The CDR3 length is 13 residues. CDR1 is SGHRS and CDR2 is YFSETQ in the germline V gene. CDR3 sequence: CASSTGGTGGYTF. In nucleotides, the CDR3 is TGCGCCAGCAGTACGGGGGGCACAGGTGGCTACACCTTC.

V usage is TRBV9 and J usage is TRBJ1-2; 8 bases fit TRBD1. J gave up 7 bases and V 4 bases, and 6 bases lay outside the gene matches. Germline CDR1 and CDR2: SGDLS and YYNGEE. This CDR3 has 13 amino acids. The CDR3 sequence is CASSTRTGSGYTF. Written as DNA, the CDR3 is TGTGCCAGCAGCACCCGGACAGGGAGTGGCTACACCTTC.

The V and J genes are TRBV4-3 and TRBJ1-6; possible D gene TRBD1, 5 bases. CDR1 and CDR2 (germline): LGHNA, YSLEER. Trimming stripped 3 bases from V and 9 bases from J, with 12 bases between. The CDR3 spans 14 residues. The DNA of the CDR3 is TGCGCCAGCAGCCAGGGGGGAGGAGTTTCACCCCTCCACTTT. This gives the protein CASSQGGGVSPLHF.

The CDR3 coding sequence is TGTGCCAGCAGCCCAGACCGGGACAGGGATCACGAGCAGTACTTC. Translated, it gives CASSPDRDRDHEQYF. This chain links TRBV7-6 with TRBJ2-7; 9 bases are a match to TRBD1. The CDR3 spans 15 residues. The germline V gene has CDR1 SGHVS and CDR2 FNYEAQ. V dropped 5 bases and J dropped 5; count of bases not matched to a gene: 10. Supplemented by reference TRBV7-6 and TRBJ2-7, the full variable domain reads GAGVSQSPRYKVTKRGQDVALRCDPISGHVSLYWYRQALGQGPEFLTYFNYEAQQDKSGLPNDRFSAERPEGSISTLTIQRTEQRDSAMYRCASSPDRDRDHEQYFGPGTRLTVT.

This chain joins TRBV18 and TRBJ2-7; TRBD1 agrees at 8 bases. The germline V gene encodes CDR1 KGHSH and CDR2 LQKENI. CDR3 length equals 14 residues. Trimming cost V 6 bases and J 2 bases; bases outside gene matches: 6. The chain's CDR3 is CASSKDREPYEQYF. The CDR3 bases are TGTGCCAGCTCGAAGGACAGGGAGCCCTACGAGCAGTACTTC.

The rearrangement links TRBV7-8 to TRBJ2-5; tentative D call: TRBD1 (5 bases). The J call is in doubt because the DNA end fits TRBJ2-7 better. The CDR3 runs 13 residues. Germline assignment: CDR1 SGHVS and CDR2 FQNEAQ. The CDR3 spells CASSSDSLYEQYF. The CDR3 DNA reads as TGTGCCAGCAGCTCAGACAGCCTCTACGAGCAGTACTTC.

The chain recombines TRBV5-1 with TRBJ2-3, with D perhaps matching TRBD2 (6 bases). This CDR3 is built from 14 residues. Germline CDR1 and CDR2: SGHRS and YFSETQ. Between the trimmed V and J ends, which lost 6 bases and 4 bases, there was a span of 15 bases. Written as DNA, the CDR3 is TGCGCCAGCAATTGGGGGGTTAATGCAGATACGCAGTATTTT. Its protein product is CASNWGVNADTQYF.

The CDR3 sequence: CASSPDRGLIETQYF. In nucleotides, the CDR3 is TGTGCCAGTAGCCCGGACAGGGGATTAATAGAGACCCAGTACTTC. The chain combines TRBV19 with TRBJ2-5; 9 bases match TRBD1. CDR3 length equals 15 residues. Germline-derived CDR1 and CDR2 are LNHDA and SQIVND (reference sequence). Trimming cost V 6 bases and J 4 bases; bases outside gene matches: 9.

As DNA, the CDR3 is TGTGCCAGCAGTTTCAGCGGGGAGCTGTTTTTT. It translates to CASSFSGELFF. This chain links TRBV27 with TRBJ2-2, with D uncertain. Germline V gives CDR1 MNHEY, CDR2 SMNVEV (reference sequence). This CDR3 is 11 amino acids long. V lost 3 bases and J 7 bases, leaving 3 bases between the germline ends.

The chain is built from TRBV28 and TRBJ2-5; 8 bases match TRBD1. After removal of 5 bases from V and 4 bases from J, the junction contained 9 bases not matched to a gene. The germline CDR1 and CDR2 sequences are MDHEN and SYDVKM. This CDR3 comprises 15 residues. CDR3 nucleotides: TGTGCCAGCAGTCTCCCCCGGACAGGGTTAGAGACCCAGTACTTC. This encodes CASSLPRTGLETQYF.

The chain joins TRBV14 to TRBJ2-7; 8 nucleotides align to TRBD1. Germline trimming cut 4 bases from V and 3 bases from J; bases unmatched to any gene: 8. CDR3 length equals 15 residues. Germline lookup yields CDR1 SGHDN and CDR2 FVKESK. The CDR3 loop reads CASSPETGAGYEQYF. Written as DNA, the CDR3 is TGTGCCAGCAGCCCTGAGACAGGGGCAGGCTACGAGCAGTACTTC.

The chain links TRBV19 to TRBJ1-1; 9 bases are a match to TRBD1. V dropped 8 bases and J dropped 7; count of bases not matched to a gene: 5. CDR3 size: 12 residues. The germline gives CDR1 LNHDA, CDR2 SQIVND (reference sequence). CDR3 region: CASSTGGVEAFF. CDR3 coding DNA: TGTGCCAGTTCAACAGGGGGCGTTGAAGCTTTCTTT.

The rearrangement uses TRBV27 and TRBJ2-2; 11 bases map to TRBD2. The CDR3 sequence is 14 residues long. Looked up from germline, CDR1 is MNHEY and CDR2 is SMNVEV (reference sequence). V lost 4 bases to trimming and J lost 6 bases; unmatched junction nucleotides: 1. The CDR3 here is CASSWGLAAGELFF. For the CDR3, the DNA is TGTGCCAGCAGTTGGGGACTAGCGGCCGGGGAGCTGTTTTTT.

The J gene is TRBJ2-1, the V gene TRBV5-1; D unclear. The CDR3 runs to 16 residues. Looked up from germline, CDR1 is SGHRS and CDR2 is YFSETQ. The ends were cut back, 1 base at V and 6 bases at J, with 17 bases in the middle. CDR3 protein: CASSLRPLVWVNEQFF. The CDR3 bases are TGCGCCAGCAGCTTGCGACCGCTAGTCTGGGTCAATGAGCAGTTCTTC. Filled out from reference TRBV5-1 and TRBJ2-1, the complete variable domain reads KAGVTQTPRYLIKTRGQQVTLSCSPISGHRSVSWYQQTPGQGLQFLFEYFSETQRNKGNFPGRFSGRQFSNSRSEMNVSTLELGDSALYLCASSLRPLVWVNEQFFGPGTRLTVL.

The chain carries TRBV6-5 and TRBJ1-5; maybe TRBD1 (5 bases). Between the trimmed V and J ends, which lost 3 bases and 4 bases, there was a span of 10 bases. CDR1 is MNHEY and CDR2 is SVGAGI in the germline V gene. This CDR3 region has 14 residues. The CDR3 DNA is TGTGCCAGCAGTTATGGGGCGGATAATCAGCCCCAGCATTTT. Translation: CASSYGADNQPQHF.

Written as DNA, the CDR3 is TGCGCCAGCAGCTTGGTGCCAGGGACTGGAAACACCATATATTTT. It codes for CASSLVPGTGNTIYF. The V gene is TRBV5-1, the J gene TRBJ1-3, with D possibly TRBD1 on 5 matching bases. Germline V lookup: CDR1 SGHRS, CDR2 YFSETQ. This CDR3 comprises 15 residues. V lost 0 bases, J lost 2 bases, and 9 bases lay in between.

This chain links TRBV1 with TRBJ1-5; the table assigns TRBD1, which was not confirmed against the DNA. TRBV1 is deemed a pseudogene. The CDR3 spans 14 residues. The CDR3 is CTSSQPSGDQPQHF. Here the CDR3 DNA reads TGCACCAGCAGCCAACCCTCAGGGGATCAGCCCCAGCATTTT.

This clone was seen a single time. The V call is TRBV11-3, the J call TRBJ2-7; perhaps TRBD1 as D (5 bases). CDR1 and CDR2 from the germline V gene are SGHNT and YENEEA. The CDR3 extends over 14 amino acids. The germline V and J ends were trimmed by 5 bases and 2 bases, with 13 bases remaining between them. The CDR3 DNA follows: TGTGCCAGCAGCGGCCGACAGTCCCCCTACGAGCAGTACTTC. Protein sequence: CASSGRQSPYEQYF.